A single T cell receptor beta chain is shown here with its context. Its antigen is undetermined. The sample belongs to a study of regulatory dendritic cells for organ transplantation. Findings and caveats of the study: Naive CD4+ and CD8+ repertoires were highly diverse; memory CD8+ was most oligoclonal. Alloreactive memory CD8+ T cell pools varied considerably between individuals.

This CDR3 is built from 15 residues. CDR1 and CDR2 from the germline V gene are MDHEN and SYDVKM. Trimming took off 3 bases at V and 3 bases at J, with 12 bases between the two ends. The assay was immunoSEQ multiplex PCR, and TCRdb's table has in-frame clones only and misses some. The sample has nearly 30,000 clones, about 75% seen once. Sequenced material: memory CD4+ T cells from blood. Described subset: CD45RO+ memory T cells. The chain joins TRBV28 to TRBJ1-3; D possibly corresponds to TRBD1 (6 bases). The sequence was collected from a human donor in good health. The chain's CDR3 is CASSFRGGLGNTIYF. The DNA of the CDR3 is TGTGCCAGCAGTTTCAGAGGGGGACTTGGAAACACCATATATTTT. The whole variable domain, remainder taken from reference TRBV28 and TRBJ1-3, is DVKVTQSSRYLVKRTGEKVFLECVQDMDHENMFWYRQDPGLGLRLIYFSYDVKMKEKGDIPEGYSVSREKKERFSLILESASTNQTSMYLCASSFRGGLGNTIYFGEGSWLTVV.